This T cell receptor (beta chain) emerged from a study of T cells in Graves' hyperthyroidism and ophthalmopathy. Whole-study results and caveats: Ophthalmopathy was predicted by the model a median of around 5.9 months ahead of onset.

With regard to this clonotype: No antigen is known for it.

RNA transcripts yielded amplified TCR beta CDR3 regions. The HTBI set primed first-round TCR CDR3 RT-PCR. TCRdb re-called the multiplex PCR reads with MiXCR, one entry per CDR3 protein. The sample yields under 400,000 distinct CDR3 sequences, around 16% seen once. Germline values: CDR1 LNHDA, CDR2 SQIVND (reference sequence). The V segment lost 4 bases and the J segment 2 bases; nucleotides outside the gene matches: 3. This CDR3 region has 14 residues. The study left out patients who had uncontrolled infection, other autoimmune disease, pregnancy or lactation. Sequencing input: blood. This receptor was obtained from a woman in her late teens or twenties with Graves' hyperthyroidism that later progressed to Graves' ophthalmopathy. The chain carries TRBV19 and TRBJ2-7, with 9 nucleotides matching TRBD2. The DNA for the CDR3 is TGTGCCAGTAGTAGACTAGCGGAGCCCTACGAGCAGTACTTC. This codes for CASSRLAEPYEQYF. The full variable domain, in which reference TRBV19 and TRBJ2-7 provide the parts outside the CDR3, is DGGITQSPKYLFRKEGQNVTLSCEQNLNHDAMYWYRQDPGQGLRLIYYSQIVNDFQKGDIAEGYSVSREKKESFPLTVTSAQKNPTAFYLCASSRLAEPYEQYFGPGTRLTVT.